This T cell receptor beta chain was documented in a study of T-cell reconstitution after alpha-beta-depleted transplantation in children. Using unique molecular identifiers, the investigators prepared the TCRbeta library. TCRdb analysed the PCR reads with MiXCR anew, one entry per CDR3 protein. This table holds 400,000 to 550,000 distinct CDR3 sequences, 10% to 13% found once. This clonotype was seen ten or more times. Its antigen is unknown. Notes on the study in general: The study traced high day-60 TCRbeta diversity in some patients to surviving recipient T cells and thymic progenitors. Approximately two months post-transplant, alpha-beta T cells reportedly originated from several hundred expanded graft clones.

Source: PBMCs, taken before TCRalphabeta/CD19-depleted stem cell transplant. This receptor was taken from a child aged 2 to 10 with inherited bone marrow failure, due to receive a stem cell transplant.

The CDR3 DNA sequence: TGTGCCAGCAGCCCCTTCTACGAGCAGTACTTC. Translating it yields CASSPFYEQYF. V and J are TRBV5-8 and TRBJ2-7; D is undetermined. The germline V gene encodes CDR1 SGHTS and CDR2 YDEGEE. CDR3 length: 11 residues. V was trimmed by 4 bases and J by 3 bases, leaving 5 bases between them. Filled out from reference TRBV5-8 and TRBJ2-7, the complete variable domain reads EAGVTQSPTHLIKTRGQQATLRCSPISGHTSVYWYQQALGLGLQFLLWYDEGEERNRGNFPPRFSGRQFPNYSSELNVNALELEDSALYLCASSPFYEQYFGPGTRLTVT.